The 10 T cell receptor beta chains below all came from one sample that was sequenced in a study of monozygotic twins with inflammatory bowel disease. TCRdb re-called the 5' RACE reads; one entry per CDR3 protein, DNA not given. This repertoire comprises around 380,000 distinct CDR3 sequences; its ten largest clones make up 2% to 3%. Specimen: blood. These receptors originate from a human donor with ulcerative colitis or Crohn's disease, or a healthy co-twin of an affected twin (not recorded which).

CDR3 amino acids: CASSPGGGRPVGGTQYF. This chain joins TRBV7-2 and TRBJ2-3; TCRdb proposes TRBD2, but this gene call is untestable without DNA. Germline V gene lookup returns CDR1 SGHTA and CDR2 FQGNSA. CDR3 length: 17 residues.

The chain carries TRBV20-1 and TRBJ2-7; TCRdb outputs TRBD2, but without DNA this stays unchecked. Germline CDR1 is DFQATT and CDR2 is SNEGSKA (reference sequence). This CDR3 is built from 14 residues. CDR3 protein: CSAYGASGAYEQYF.

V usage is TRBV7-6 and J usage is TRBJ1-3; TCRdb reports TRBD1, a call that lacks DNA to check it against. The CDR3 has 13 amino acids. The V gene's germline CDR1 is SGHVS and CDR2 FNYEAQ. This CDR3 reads CASSSSGGNTIYF.

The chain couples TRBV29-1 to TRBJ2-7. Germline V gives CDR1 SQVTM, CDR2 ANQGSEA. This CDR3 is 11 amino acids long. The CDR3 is CSVESGNEQYF.

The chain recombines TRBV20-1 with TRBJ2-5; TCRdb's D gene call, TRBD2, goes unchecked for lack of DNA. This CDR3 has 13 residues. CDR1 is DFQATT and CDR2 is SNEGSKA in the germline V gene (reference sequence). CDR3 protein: CSAQREGRETQYF.

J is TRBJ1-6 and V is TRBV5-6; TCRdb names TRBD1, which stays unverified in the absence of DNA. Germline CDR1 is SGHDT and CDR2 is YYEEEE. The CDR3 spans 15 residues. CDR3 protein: CASSLGQNVNSPLHF.

The CDR3 loop is CASSLAGTGSTGELFF. The chain combines TRBV5-1 with TRBJ2-2; TCRdb lists TRBD1, though no DNA is available to test this call. This CDR3 is 16 amino acids long. CDR1 is SGHRS, CDR2 YFSETQ, per germline.

CDR3 in amino acids: CASSTGTGPNQPQHF. This chain connects TRBV19 to TRBJ1-5; TCRdb selects TRBD1, and the lack of DNA leaves this call unchecked. This CDR3 spans 15 amino acids. Germline V gene sequence: CDR1 LNHDA, CDR2 SQIVND (reference sequence).

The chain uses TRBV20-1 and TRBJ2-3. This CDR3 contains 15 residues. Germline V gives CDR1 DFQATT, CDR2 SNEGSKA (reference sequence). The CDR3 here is CSARDDIKNTDTQYF.

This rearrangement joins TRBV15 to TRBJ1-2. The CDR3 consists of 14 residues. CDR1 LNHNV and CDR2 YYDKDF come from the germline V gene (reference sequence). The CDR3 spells CAAGRAGVLDGYTF.